This entry is about one TCR beta chain. The antigen remains unidentified. Using immunoSEQ multiplex PCR, the repertoire was profiled, and TCRdb retains in-frame clones only, with some absent. The table lists around 92,000 clones, roughly 93% of them singletons. The entry originates in a study of T cell responses to AZD1222 COVID-19 vaccine. The CDR3 consists of 17 residues. CDR1 is MNHEY and CDR2 is SVGEGT in the germline V gene. V lost 2 bases and J 0 bases, leaving 14 bases between the germline ends. The study, taken as a whole, reports: Reports indicate that nearly half of spike-specific TCRs are directed at unmutated variant regions. Females outnumbered males among donors, who were mostly white British; clonal diversity was possibly underestimated. Increased Spike-specific TCR breadth and depth were observed after two AZD1222 doses.

The chain couples TRBV6-2 or TRBV6-3 to TRBJ2-1, with unresolved D. The TCR comes from an adult in good health. The specimen comprised peripheral blood, sampled on day 0 of AZD1222 vaccination. This CDR3 reads CASSYREHPSSYNEQFF. Here the CDR3 DNA reads TGTGCCAGCAGTTACCGTGAACACCCGAGCTCCTACAATGAGCAGTTCTTC.